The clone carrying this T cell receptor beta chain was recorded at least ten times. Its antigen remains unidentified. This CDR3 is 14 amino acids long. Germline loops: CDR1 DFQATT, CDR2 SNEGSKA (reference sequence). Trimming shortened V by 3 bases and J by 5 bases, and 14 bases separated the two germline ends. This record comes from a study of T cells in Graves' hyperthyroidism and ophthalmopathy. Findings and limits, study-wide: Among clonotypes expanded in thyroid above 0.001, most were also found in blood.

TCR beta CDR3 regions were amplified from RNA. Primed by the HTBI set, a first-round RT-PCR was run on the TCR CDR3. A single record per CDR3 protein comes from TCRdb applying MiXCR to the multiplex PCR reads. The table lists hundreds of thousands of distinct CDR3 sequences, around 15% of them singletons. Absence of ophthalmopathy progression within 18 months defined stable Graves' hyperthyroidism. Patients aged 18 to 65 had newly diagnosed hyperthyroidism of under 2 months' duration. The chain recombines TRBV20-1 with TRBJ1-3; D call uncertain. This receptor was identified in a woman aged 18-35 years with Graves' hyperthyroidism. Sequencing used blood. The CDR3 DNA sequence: TGCAGTGCTAGCTACGCGGACGGCCGAAACACCATATATTTT. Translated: CSASYADGRNTIYF.